This is a list of T cell receptor beta chains from one sample in a study of cytomegalovirus exposure and HLA in healthy donors. Some clones are missing from TCRdb's copy, which holds only in-frame ones; the method was immunoSEQ multiplex PCR. The table shows around 150,000 clones, with 80% occurring only once. The sequenced sample was PBMCs. These receptors were collected from a woman aged 40 to 50 in good health and CMV-seronegative. Each CDR3 is given without its conserved first and last residue. Each record gives: V gene, J gene, CDR3 protein.

>TRBV7-2|TRBJ1-2
ASSNTGGNYGYT
>TRBV30|TRBJ1-3
AWSRREGGGLSGNTIY
>TRBV6-5|TRBJ1-2
ASRTSTGAYGYT
>TRBV11-1|TRBJ1-2
ASSTGVSYGYT
>TRBV28|TRBJ1-3
ATLGQHSGNTIY
>TRBV30|TRBJ2-1
ATGGGSSYNEQF
>TRBV5-4|TRBJ2-3
ASSPSTDTQY
>TRBV7-6|TRBJ2-5
ASSLVSSLETQY
>TRBV5-1|TRBJ1-5
ASSPTGGVKPQH
>TRBV18|TRBJ2-7
ASSPGGGGSSYEQY
>TRBV6-5|TRBJ2-7
ASSYQEGSGYEQY